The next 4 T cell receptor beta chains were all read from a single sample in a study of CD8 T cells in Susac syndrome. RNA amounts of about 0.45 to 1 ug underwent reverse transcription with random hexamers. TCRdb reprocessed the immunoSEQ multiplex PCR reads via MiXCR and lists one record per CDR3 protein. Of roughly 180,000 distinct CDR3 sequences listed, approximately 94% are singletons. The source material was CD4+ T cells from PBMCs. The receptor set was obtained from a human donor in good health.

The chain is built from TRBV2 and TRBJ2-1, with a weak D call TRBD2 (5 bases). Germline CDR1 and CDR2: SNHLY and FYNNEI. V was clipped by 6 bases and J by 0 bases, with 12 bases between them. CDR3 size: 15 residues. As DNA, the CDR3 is TGTGCCAGCAGCGTAGGACTCTTCTCCTACAATGAGCAGTTCTTC. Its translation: CASSVGLFSYNEQFF.

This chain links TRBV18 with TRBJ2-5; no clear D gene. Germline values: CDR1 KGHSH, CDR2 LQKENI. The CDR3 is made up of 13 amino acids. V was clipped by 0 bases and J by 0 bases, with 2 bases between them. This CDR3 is CASSPPNQETQYF. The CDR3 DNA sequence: TGTGCCAGCTCACCACCTAACCAAGAGACCCAGTACTTC.

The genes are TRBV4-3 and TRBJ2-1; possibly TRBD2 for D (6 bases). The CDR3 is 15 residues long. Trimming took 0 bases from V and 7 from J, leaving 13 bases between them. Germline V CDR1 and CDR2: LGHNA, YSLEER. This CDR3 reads CASSQDTGDWNEQFF. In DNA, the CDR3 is TGCGCCAGCAGCCAAGACACGGGAGATTGGAATGAGCAGTTCTTC.

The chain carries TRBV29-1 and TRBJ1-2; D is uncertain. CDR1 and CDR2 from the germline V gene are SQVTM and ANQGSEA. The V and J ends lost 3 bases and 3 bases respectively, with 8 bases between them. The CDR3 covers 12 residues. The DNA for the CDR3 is TGCAGCGTTGAGGCCGCGTACTATGGCTACACCTTC. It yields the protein CSVEAAYYGYTF.